The 11 T cell receptor beta chains listed next were all sequenced from one sample in a study of tumor and adjacent non-tumor tissue in lung cancer. The template was RNA from unsorted bulk tissue. This non-tumor lung sample came from over 3 cm beyond the tumor edge. A modified ARM-PCR protocol with three rounds of nested PCR amplified TCRbeta. TCRdb called the multiplex PCR reads again in MiXCR, with one record for every CDR3 protein. This sample has around 75,000 distinct CDR3 sequences, with roughly 70% found just once. Sequenced: distant non-tumor lung tissue. These receptors came from a woman aged 50 to 60 with non-small cell lung cancer.

This clonotype was detected many times. The chain joins TRBV6-2 or TRBV6-3 to TRBJ2-1, with 7 bases identical to TRBD1. Looked up from germline, CDR1 is MNHEY and CDR2 is SVGEGT. V lost 3 bases to trimming and J lost 0 bases; unmatched junction nucleotides: 2. The CDR3 sequence is 15 residues long. The CDR3 nucleotides read TGTGCCAGCAGTTATTCAGGGGGCTCCTACAATGAGCAGTTCTTC. Encoded protein: CASSYSGGSYNEQFF.

A remark on this clonotype: A single base separates this from a much larger clone, so it may be a read error. The chain links TRBV20-1 to TRBJ1-4; a possible D gene is TRBD1 (5 bases). The length of the CDR3 is 18 residues. Germline CDR1 and CDR2: DFQATT and SNEGSKA (reference sequence). The CDR3 bases are TGCACTGCTAGACCCCTCGGGACCTCACTGGGAACTAATGAAAAACTGTTTTTT. This encodes CTARPLGTSLGTNEKLFF.

As to this clonotype: A read error is likely, as this CDR3 ends without the conserved phenylalanine or tryptophan. This rearrangement joins TRBV20-1 to TRBJ2-1, with TRBD2 matching 11 bases. Per germline, CDR1 DFQATT and CDR2 SNEGSKA (reference sequence). This CDR3 is 15 amino acids long. Trimming removed 6 bases from V and 9 bases from J; junction bases left unmatched: 13. The CDR3 DNA sequence: TGCAGTGCCATGAATTCACTAGCGGGAGCGGGTGAGCAGTTCCTC. Its translation: CSAMNSLAGAGEQFL.

J is TRBJ1-1 and V is TRBV6-1; D perhaps matches TRBD1 (5 bases). Germline lookup yields CDR1 MNHNS and CDR2 SASEGT. V lost 5 bases and J 7 bases, leaving 17 bases between the germline ends. The CDR3 is 14 amino acids. The CDR3 here is CASSLDRAPLEAFF. The CDR3 DNA reads TGTGCCAGCAGTCTTGACAGAGCTCCACTTGAAGCTTTCTTT.

About this clonotype: Since a much larger clone is just one base distant, this may be a read error. This chain connects TRBV28 to TRBJ1-2; D remains unclear. CDR1 and CDR2 (germline): MDHEN, SYDVKM. The CDR3 consists of 16 residues. Here the CDR3 reads CASSSQMTALREGYAF. CDR3 nucleotides: TGTGCCAGCAGTTCCCAGATGACCGCGCTGAGGGAGGGCTACGCCTTC.

This clonotype has ten or more counts. The V and J genes are TRBV13 and TRBJ2-3; the match to TRBD2 covers 11 bases. The CDR3 runs to 16 residues. V lost 0 bases, J lost 4 bases, and 3 bases stayed unmatched. CDR1 is PRHDT and CDR2 is FYEKMQ in the germline V gene (reference sequence). The CDR3 DNA follows: TGTGCCAGCAGCTTAGGAGATAGCGGGAGGGCAGATACGCAGTATTTT. This sequence encodes CASSLGDSGRADTQYF.

A word on this clonotype: The missing conserved phenylalanine or tryptophan at the end of this CDR3 makes a read error likely. This chain connects TRBV11-2 to TRBJ2-7; no firm D call. The CDR3 loop spans 11 amino acids. Germline CDR1 and CDR2: SGHAT and FQNNGV. CDR3 sequence reads: CASSRTYKQYL. CDR3 bases: TGTGCCAGTAGCCGTACCTACAAGCAGTACTTG.

On this clonotype itself: The junction departs from the called germline gene at one end, perhaps through a read error. The J gene is TRBJ2-1, the V gene TRBV7-9; 8 positions match TRBD2. This CDR3 comprises 13 residues. Looked up from germline, CDR1 is SEHNR and CDR2 is FQNEAQ (reference sequence). The CDR3 DNA reads as TGTGCCAGCAACTTAGCTGCCGGGAGGGGTATGTTCTTC. This encodes CASNLAAGRGMFF.

This rearrangement joins TRBV28 to TRBJ1-2; TRBD1 is a possible D gene (5 bases). Germline V CDR1 and CDR2: MDHEN, SYDVKM. The CDR3 totals 13 residues. V was pared by 8 bases and J by 0 bases, with 10 bases between. The CDR3 coding sequence is TGTGCCAGCCGGGACGCAGCTAACTATGGCTACACCTTC. Translating it yields CASRDAANYGYTF.

A remark on this clonotype: Relative to the germline gene, one junction end is altered; a read error may explain this. The chain carries TRBV6-1 and TRBJ2-7; 7 nucleotides align to TRBD2. Germline-derived CDR1 and CDR2 are MNHNS and SASEGT. The CDR3 length is 12 residues. The DNA of the CDR3 is TGTGCCAGCTCCGGGGACTACTACGAGCGGTATTTC. Translated, it gives CASSGDYYERYF.

About this clonotype itself: A read error may produce the germline difference seen at one junction end. This chain's CDR3 is CGASSVPGVQETQYF. The CDR3 nucleotides read TGCGGTGCTAGTAGCGTGCCCGGTGTCCAAGAGACCCAGTACTTC. The V call is TRBV20-1, the J call TRBJ2-5, with TRBD2 as a possible D gene (5 bases). CDR1 is DFQATT, CDR2 SNEGSKA, per germline (reference sequence). This CDR3 has 15 residues.